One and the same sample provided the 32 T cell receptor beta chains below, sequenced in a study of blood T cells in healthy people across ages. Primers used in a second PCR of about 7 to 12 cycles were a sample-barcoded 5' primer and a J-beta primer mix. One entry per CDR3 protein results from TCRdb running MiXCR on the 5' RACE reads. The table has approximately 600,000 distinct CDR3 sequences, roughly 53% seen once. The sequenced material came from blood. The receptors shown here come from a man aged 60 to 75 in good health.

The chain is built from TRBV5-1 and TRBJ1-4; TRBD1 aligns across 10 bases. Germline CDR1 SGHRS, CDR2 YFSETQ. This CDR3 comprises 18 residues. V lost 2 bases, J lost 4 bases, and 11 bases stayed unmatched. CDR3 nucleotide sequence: TGCGCCAGCAGCTTCTCCCGGGGACAGGGGAAGAGTAATGAAAAACTGTTTTTT. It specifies CASSFSRGQGKSNEKLFF.

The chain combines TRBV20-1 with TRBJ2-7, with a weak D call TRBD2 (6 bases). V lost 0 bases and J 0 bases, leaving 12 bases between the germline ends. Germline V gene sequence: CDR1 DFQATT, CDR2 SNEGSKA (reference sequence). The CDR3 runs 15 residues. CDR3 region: CSARDGGKSSYEQYF. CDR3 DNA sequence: TGCAGTGCTAGAGATGGGGGGAAAAGCTCCTACGAGCAGTACTTC.

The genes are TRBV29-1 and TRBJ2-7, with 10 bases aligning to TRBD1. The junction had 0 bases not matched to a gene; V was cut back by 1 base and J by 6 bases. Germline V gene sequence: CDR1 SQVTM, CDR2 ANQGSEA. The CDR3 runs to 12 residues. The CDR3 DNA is TGCAGCGTTGAAGGGGACAGGGGCGAGCAGTACTTC. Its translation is CSVEGDRGEQYF.

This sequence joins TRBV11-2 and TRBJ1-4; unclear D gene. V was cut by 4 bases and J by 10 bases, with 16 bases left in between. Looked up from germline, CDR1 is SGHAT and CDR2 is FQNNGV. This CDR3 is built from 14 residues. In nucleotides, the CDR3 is TGTGCCAGCAGCTCCGACACGGTCCGGAGAAAACTGTTTTTT. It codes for CASSSDTVRRKLFF.

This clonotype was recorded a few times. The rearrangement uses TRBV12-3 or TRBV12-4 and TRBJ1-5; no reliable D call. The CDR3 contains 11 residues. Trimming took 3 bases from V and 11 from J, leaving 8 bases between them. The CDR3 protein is CASSFQETQHF. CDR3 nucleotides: TGTGCCAGCAGTTTTCAAGAGACCCAGCATTTT.

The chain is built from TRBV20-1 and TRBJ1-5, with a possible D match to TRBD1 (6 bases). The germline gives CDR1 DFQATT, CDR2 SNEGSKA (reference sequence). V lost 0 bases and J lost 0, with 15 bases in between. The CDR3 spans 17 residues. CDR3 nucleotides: TGCAGTGCTAGAGATGGAGGACAGCCGTATAGCAATCAGCCCCAGCATTTT. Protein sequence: CSARDGGQPYSNQPQHF.

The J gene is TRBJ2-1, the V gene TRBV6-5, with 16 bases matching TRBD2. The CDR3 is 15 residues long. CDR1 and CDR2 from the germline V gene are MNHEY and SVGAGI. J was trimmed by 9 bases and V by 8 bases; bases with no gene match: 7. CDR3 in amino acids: CASAGLAGGPSEQFF. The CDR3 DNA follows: TGTGCCAGCGCGGGACTAGCGGGGGGGCCTAGTGAGCAGTTCTTC.

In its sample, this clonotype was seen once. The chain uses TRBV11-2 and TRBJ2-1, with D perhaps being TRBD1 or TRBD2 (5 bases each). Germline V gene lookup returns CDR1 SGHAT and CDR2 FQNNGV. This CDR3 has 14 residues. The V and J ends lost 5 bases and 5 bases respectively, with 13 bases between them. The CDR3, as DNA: TGTGCCAGCAGCCCGGGACCCGTGGACAATGAGCAGTTCTTC. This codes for CASSPGPVDNEQFF.

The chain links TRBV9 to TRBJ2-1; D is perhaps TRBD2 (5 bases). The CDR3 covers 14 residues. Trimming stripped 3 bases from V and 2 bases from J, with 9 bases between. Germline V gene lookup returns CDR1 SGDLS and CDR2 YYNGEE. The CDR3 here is CASSAEGAYNEQFF. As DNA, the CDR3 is TGTGCCAGCAGCGCCGAGGGAGCCTACAATGAGCAGTTCTTC.

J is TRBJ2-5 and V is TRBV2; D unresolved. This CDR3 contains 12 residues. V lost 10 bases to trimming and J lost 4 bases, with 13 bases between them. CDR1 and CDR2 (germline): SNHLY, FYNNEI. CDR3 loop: CATGPVPETQYF. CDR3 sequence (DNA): TGTGCCACAGGACCGGTACCAGAGACCCAGTACTTC.

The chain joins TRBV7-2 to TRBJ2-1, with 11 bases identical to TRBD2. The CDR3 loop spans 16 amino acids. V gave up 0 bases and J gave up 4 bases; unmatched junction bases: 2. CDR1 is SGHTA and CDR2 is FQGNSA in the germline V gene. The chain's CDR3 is CASSLATSGGYNEQFF. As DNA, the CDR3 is TGTGCCAGCAGCTTAGCAACTAGCGGGGGTTACAATGAGCAGTTCTTC.

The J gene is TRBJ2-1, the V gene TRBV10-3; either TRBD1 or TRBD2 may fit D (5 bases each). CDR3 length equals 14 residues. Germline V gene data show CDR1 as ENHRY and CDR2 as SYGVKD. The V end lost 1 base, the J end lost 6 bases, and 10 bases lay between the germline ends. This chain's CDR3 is CAISELGVFNEQFF. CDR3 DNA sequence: TGTGCCATCAGTGAGTTGGGGGTCTTCAATGAGCAGTTCTTC.

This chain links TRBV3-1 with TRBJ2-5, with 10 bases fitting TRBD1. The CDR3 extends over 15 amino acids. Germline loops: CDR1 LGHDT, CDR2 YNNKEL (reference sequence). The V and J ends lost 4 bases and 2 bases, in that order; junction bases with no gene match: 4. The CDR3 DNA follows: TGTGCCAGCAGCCCGACAGGGGGCTTTCAAGAGACCCAGTACTTC. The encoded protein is CASSPTGGFQETQYF.

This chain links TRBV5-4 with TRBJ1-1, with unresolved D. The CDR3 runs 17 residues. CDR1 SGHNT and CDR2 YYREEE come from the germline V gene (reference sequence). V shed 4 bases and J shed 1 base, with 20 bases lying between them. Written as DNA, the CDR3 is TGTGCCAGCAGCCCCTTTAAAAGGGCCGCATCGAACACTGAAGCTTTCTTT. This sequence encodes CASSPFKRAASNTEAFF.

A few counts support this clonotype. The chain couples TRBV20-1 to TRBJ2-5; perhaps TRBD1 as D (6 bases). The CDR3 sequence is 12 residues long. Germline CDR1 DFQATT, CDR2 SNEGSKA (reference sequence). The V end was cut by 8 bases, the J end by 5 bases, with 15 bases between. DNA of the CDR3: TGCAGTACTCGGATGGACAGCGAGACCCAGTACTTC. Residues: CSTRMDSETQYF.

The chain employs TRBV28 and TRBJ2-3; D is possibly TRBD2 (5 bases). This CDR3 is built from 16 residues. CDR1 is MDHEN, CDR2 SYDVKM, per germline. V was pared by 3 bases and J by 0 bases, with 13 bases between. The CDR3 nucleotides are TGTGCCAGCAGTTTTGGTACGGGAAGTAGCACAGATACGCAGTATTTT. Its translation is CASSFGTGSSTDTQYF.

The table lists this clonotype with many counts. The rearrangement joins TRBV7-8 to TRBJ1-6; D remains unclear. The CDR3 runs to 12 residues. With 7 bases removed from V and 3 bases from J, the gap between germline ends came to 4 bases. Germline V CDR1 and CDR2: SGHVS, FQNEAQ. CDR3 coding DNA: TGTGCCAGCAAGAACTATAATTCACCCCTCCACTTT. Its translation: CASKNYNSPLHF.

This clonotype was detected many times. CDR3 amino acids: CASSLMQKAFF. In DNA form, the CDR3 reads TGTGCCAGCAGTTTAATGCAGAAAGCTTTCTTT. The rearrangement links TRBV28 to TRBJ1-1; D not resolved. Germline loops: CDR1 MDHEN, CDR2 SYDVKM. CDR3 length: 11 amino acids. Trimming took off 2 bases at V and 9 bases at J, with 7 bases between the two ends.

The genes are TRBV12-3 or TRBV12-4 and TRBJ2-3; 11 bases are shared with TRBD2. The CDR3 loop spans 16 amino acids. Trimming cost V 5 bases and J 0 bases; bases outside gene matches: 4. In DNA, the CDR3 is TGTGCCAGCAGTGCACTAGCGGGAGTGAGCACAGATACGCAGTATTTT. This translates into CASSALAGVSTDTQYF.

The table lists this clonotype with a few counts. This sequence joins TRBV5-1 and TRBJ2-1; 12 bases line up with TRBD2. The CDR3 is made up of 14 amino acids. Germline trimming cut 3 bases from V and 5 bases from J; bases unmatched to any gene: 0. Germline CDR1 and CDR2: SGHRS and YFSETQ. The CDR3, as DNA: TGCGCCAGCAGCTCTAGCGGGGGGGACAATGAGCAGTTCTTC. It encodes CASSSSGGDNEQFF.

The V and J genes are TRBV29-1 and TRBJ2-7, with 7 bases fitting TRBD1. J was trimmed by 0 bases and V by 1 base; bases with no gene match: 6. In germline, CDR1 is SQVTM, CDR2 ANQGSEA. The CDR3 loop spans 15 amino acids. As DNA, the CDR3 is TGCAGCGTTGAAGCAAACAGGGGCCACTCCTACGAGCAGTACTTC. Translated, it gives CSVEANRGHSYEQYF.

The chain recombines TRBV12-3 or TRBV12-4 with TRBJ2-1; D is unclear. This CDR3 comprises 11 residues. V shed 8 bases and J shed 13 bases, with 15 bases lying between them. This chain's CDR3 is CASLFSETQFF. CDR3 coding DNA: TGTGCCAGCCTTTTCTCGGAGACCCAGTTCTTC.

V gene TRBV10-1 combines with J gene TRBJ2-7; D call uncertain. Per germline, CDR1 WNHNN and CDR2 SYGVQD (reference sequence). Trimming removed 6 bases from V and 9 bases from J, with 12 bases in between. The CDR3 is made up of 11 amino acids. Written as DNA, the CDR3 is TGCGCCAGCAGAAGGAGTGAAGGGCAGTACTTC. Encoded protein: CASRRSEGQYF.

CDR3 DNA: TGCGCCAGCAGCCACCAGGCCACAGATACGCAGTATTTT. It specifies CASSHQATDTQYF. This chain links TRBV10-1 with TRBJ2-3; D uncertain. Germline CDR1 reads WNHNN; CDR2 reads SYGVQD (reference sequence). Between the trimmed V and J ends, which lost 6 bases and 2 bases, there was a span of 9 bases. This CDR3 is built from 13 residues.

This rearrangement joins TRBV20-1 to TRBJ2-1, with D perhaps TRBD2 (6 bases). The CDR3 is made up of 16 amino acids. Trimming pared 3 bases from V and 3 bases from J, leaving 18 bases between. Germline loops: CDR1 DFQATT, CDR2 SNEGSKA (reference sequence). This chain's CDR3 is CSASAEAGRNYNEQFF. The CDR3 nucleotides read TGCAGTGCTAGTGCGGAGGCGGGGAGGAACTACAATGAGCAGTTCTTC.

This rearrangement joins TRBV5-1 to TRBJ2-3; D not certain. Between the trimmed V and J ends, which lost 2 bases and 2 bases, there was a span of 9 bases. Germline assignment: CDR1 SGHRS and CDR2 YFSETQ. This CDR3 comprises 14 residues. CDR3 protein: CASSLEQTTDTQYF. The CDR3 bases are TGCGCCAGCAGCTTAGAACAGACCACAGATACGCAGTATTTT.

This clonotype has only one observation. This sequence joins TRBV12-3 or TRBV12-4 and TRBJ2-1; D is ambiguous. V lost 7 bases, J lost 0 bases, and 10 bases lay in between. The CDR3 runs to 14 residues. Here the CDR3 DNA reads TGTGCCAGCATATATGACACCTCCTACAATGAGCAGTTCTTC. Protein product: CASIYDTSYNEQFF.

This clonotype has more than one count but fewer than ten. This chain's CDR3 is CASSQGQGFSGANVLTF. The CDR3 DNA reads as TGCGCCAGCAGCCAGGGACAGGGCTTCTCTGGGGCCAACGTCCTGACTTTC. The chain combines TRBV4-1 with TRBJ2-6, with 9 bases that match TRBD1. The V gene's germline CDR1 is MGHRA and CDR2 YSYEKL. With V trimmed by 3 bases and J by 0 bases, 3 bases remained unmatched. This CDR3 has 17 residues.

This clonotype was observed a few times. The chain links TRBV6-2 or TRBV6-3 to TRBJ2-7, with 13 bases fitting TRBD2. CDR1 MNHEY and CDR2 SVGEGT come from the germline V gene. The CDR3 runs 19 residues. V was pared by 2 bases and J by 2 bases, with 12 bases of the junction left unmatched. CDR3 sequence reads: CASSYPTSGGSIATYEQYF. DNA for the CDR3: TGTGCCAGCAGTTACCCGACTAGCGGGGGGTCTATTGCCACCTACGAGCAGTACTTC.

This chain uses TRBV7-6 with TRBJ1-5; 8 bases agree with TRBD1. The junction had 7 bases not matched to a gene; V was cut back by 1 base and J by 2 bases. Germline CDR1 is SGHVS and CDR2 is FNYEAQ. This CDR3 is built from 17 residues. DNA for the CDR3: TGTGCCAGCAGCTTAGATGCAGGGGGCGCCGGCAATCAGCCCCAGCATTTT. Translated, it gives CASSLDAGGAGNQPQHF.

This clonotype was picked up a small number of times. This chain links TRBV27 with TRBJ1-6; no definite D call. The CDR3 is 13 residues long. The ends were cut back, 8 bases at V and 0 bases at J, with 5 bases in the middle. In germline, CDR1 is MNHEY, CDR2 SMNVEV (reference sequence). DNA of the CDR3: TGTGCCAGCGCAAGCTCCTATAATTCACCCCTCCACTTT. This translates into CASASSYNSPLHF.

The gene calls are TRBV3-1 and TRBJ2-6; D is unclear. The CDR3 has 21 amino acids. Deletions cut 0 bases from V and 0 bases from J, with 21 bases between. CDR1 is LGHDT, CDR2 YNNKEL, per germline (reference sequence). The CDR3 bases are TGTGCCAGCAGCCAAGAATCCCTCCTAGGGCGGTTCCGCTCTGGGGCCAACGTCCTGACTTTC. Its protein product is CASSQESLLGRFRSGANVLTF.